The 15 T cell receptor beta chains presented below share a single source sample, sequenced in a study of T cells in Graves' hyperthyroidism and ophthalmopathy. It was RNA transcripts that yielded the amplified TCR beta CDR3 regions. The primer set for the first-round RT-PCR of the TCR CDR3 was HTBI. From the multiplex PCR reads, TCRdb called clonotypes with MiXCR, one entry per CDR3 protein. The sample consists of 300,000 to 450,000 distinct CDR3 sequences, over 15% of them appearing once. The sample taken for sequencing was blood. The receptors stem from a woman aged 40-49 years with Graves' ophthalmopathy.

Many counts were recorded for this clonotype. V and J are TRBV29-1 and TRBJ2-7; D is possibly TRBD1 (6 bases). V gave up 4 bases and J gave up 2 bases, with 15 bases separating them. Germline CDR1 is SQVTM and CDR2 is ANQGSEA. This CDR3 has 14 residues. In DNA form, the CDR3 reads TGCAGCGTTGTGAGTACACAGGGACCCTACGAGCAGTACTTC. It specifies CSVVSTQGPYEQYF.

This clonotype was counted ten times or more. The rearrangement uses TRBV7-2 and TRBJ1-2; 8 bases line up with TRBD1. CDR1 is SGHTA, CDR2 FQGNSA, per germline. This CDR3 is built from 13 residues. V was pared by 7 bases and J by 7 bases, with 8 bases of the junction left unmatched. CDR3 residues: CASNKDRVGGYTF. CDR3 DNA sequence: TGTGCCAGCAACAAGGACAGGGTGGGTGGCTACACCTTC.

This clonotype was seen repeatedly, ten times or more. The CDR3 region is CASSKKGLPGVAGANVLTF. CDR3 sequence (DNA): TGTGCCAGCAGTAAAAAAGGGTTACCAGGGGTGGCGGGGGCCAACGTCCTGACTTTC. The chain links TRBV6-1 to TRBJ2-6; tentative D call: TRBD1 (6 bases). Trimming stripped 5 bases from V and 4 bases from J, with 24 bases between. CDR1 and CDR2 (germline): MNHNS, SASEGT. The CDR3 contains 19 residues.

This clonotype was seen ten or more times. The V and J genes are TRBV6-1 and TRBJ2-5, with TRBD2 matching over 9 bases. Germline lookup yields CDR1 MNHNS and CDR2 SASEGT. V lost 6 bases and J lost 4; bases outside the gene matches: 3. The CDR3 has 13 amino acids. CDR3 in amino acids: CASRGAGGETQYF. CDR3 DNA: TGTGCCAGCAGGGGAGCGGGAGGAGAGACCCAGTACTTC.

This clonotype was seen repeatedly, ten times or more. The chain's CDR3 is CHLISGDGSSQEAFF. The CDR3 nucleotides are TGCCATCTGATCTCGGGGGACGGATCTTCGCAAGAAGCTTTCTTT. The chain carries TRBV5-1 and TRBJ1-1; D might be TRBD1 (5 bases). This CDR3 spans 15 amino acids. CDR1 SGHRS and CDR2 YFSETQ come from the germline V gene.

The CDR3 nucleotides are TGTGCCAGCAGCCCAAGTCCTGGGGCCAACGTCCTGACTTTC. It yields the protein CASSPSPGANVLTF. The rearrangement uses TRBV11-2 and TRBJ2-6; D ambiguous. The CDR3 extends over 14 amino acids. Deletions cut 5 bases from V and 2 bases from J, with 7 bases between. CDR1 and CDR2 (germline): SGHAT, FQNNGV.

For this clonotype: Just one base apart from a much larger clone, this may be a read error. The rearrangement links TRBV6-5 to TRBJ2-2, with a tentative D call TRBD2 (6 bases). Per the germline V gene, CDR1 is MNHEY and CDR2 is SVGAGI. This CDR3 region has 16 residues. V lost 0 bases, J lost 3 bases, and 11 bases lay in between. For the CDR3, the DNA is TGTGCCAGCAGTTACTCTAGCGGACTGTACACCGGGGAGCTGTTTTTT. It translates to CASSYSSGLYTGELFF.

This clonotype was detected ten times or more. This clone may be a read error of a much larger clone one base away. The V gene is TRBV12-3 or TRBV12-4, the J gene TRBJ1-2; the D gene is possibly TRBD1 (6 bases). The V gene lost 0 bases and the J gene lost 7 bases, with 12 bases spanning the gap. This CDR3 region has 14 residues. CDR3 protein: CASSLAGGAPGYTF. CDR3 coding DNA: TGTGCCAGCAGTTTAGCCGGGGGGGCCCCTGGCTACACCTTC.

The rearrangement uses TRBV6-1 and TRBJ1-1, with a weak D call TRBD1 (5 bases). V was clipped by 6 bases and J by 3 bases, with 11 bases between them. CDR3 size: 13 residues. Germline V gene data show CDR1 as MNHNS and CDR2 as SASEGT. Here the CDR3 DNA reads TGTGCCAGCAGCTCCGGGACCTACACTGAAGCTTTCTTT. Translated: CASSSGTYTEAFF.

There are many counts of this clonotype. The chain joins TRBV7-9 to TRBJ2-5, with no clear D. The CDR3 covers 14 residues. The V end was cut by 5 bases, the J end by 4 bases, with 14 bases between. The germline gives CDR1 SEHNR, CDR2 FQNEAQ (reference sequence). The CDR3 DNA sequence: TGTGCCAGCAGCCTGGGATTACGAGGAGAGACCCAGTACTTC. This encodes CASSLGLRGETQYF. Based on the CDR3 plus reference TRBV7-9 and TRBJ2-5, the full variable domain is DTGVSQNPRHKITKRGQNVTFRCDPISEHNRLYWYRQTLGQGPEFLTYFQNEAQLEKSRLLSDRFSAERPKGSFSTLEIQRTEQGDSAMYLCASSLGLRGETQYFGPGTRLLVL.

This clonotype was picked up many times. The chain couples TRBV20-1 to TRBJ2-4, with D perhaps being TRBD1 or TRBD2 (7 bases each). V was cut by 5 bases and J by 8 bases, with 22 bases left in between. This CDR3 spans 15 amino acids. Germline assignment: CDR1 DFQATT and CDR2 SNEGSKA (reference sequence). CDR3 residues: CSALRGGGAWDIQYF. CDR3 DNA sequence: TGCAGTGCTCTCAGGGGGGGGGGCGCTTGGGACATTCAGTACTTC.

This clonotype was recorded many times. The rearrangement links TRBV6-1 to TRBJ1-5; 7 nucleotides match TRBD1. Trimming took 4 bases from V and 0 from J; bases not matched to a gene: 6. The germline CDR1 and CDR2 sequences are MNHNS and SASEGT. CDR3 length: 16 residues. The DNA for the CDR3 is TGTGCCAGCAGTGGGGACAGAACCTATAGCAATCAGCCCCAGCATTTT. Residues: CASSGDRTYSNQPQHF.

This clonotype has at least ten counts. This chain links TRBV11-2 with TRBJ2-7; TRBD1 agrees at 7 bases. This CDR3 is built from 16 residues. With V trimmed by 2 bases and J by 4 bases, 11 bases remained unmatched. The germline gives CDR1 SGHAT, CDR2 FQNNGV. CDR3 DNA sequence: TGTGCCAGCAGCTTAACACAGGGGTACTCGCGTTACGAGCAGTACTTC. Residues: CASSLTQGYSRYEQYF. The variable domain in full, with the rest retrieved from reference TRBV11-2 and TRBJ2-7, is EAGVAQSPRYKIIEKRQSVAFWCNPISGHATLYWYQQILGQGPKLLIQFQNNGVVDDSQLPKDRFSAERLKGVDSTLKIQPAKLEDSAVYLCASSLTQGYSRYEQYFGPGTRLTVT.

This clonotype was seen only a few times. The chain employs TRBV5-1 and TRBJ2-5; possible D gene TRBD2, 6 bases. This CDR3 contains 13 residues. The ends were cut back, 7 bases at V and 5 bases at J, with 15 bases in the middle. Germline V CDR1 and CDR2: SGHRS, YFSETQ. The CDR3: CASREKGKETQYF. CDR3 bases: TGCGCCAGCCGGGAGAAGGGGAAGGAGACCCAGTACTTC. Together with reference TRBV5-1 and TRBJ2-5, the CDR3 gives the full variable domain: KAGVTQTPRYLIKTRGQQVTLSCSPISGHRSVSWYQQTPGQGLQFLFEYFSETQRNKGNFPGRFSGRQFSNSRSEMNVSTLELGDSALYLCASREKGKETQYFGPGTRLLVL.

The genes are TRBV6-2 or TRBV6-3 and TRBJ2-7, with 9 nucleotides matching TRBD2. CDR1 is MNHEY and CDR2 is SVGEGT in the germline V gene. The CDR3 runs to 14 residues. The ends lost 6 bases at V and 6 bases at J; junction bases unmatched: 9. This chain's CDR3 is CASRPGIAGAEQYF. As DNA, the CDR3 is TGTGCCAGCAGACCAGGCATAGCGGGAGCCGAGCAGTACTTC.